The rows below give T cell receptor beta chains drawn from one sample of a study of shared clonotypes between healthy human individuals. This table comes from immunoSEQ multiplex PCR, and its TCRdb copy is limited to in-frame clones, with some not included. Among roughly 490,000 clones listed, 60% to 85% were seen once. Sequencing was carried out using PBMCs. These receptors originate from a woman aged 40 to 50 in good health. Some clones in this sample may be carry-over from other donors' samples. Each CDR3 is given with its conserved first and last residue. Each record gives: D gene, J gene, V gene, clone size, CDR3 protein, CDR3 DNA. The D gene is left open where the match is weak. Only part of the rows carry a size: once, few, many, or a class if the clone is expanded.

NA TRBJ1-2 TRBV6-4 NA CASSDSSQGNYGYTF TGTGCCAGCAGTGACTCTTCACAGGGCAACTATGGCTACACCTTC
NA TRBJ1-1 TRBV11-1 NA CASRDREWGSEAFF TGTGCCAGCAGAGATCGGGAGTGGGGATCTGAAGCTTTCTTT
NA TRBJ2-1 TRBV7-9 NA CASQWVSSYNEQFF TGTGCCAGCCAATGGGTGAGCTCCTACAATGAGCAGTTCTTC
TRBD2 TRBJ2-1 TRBV10-3 NA CAINLRESDEQFF TGTGCCATCAACTTGCGGGAGAGCGATGAGCAGTTCTTC
NA TRBJ1-1 TRBV4-2 NA CASSQGRQDEAFF TGTGCCAGCAGCCAAGGAAGACAGGACGAAGCTTTCTTT
TRBD1 TRBJ2-6 TRBV19 NA CASSGQGTSGANVLTF TGTGCCAGTTCTGGACAGGGGACATCCGGGGCCAACGTCCTGACTTTC
NA TRBJ2-7 TRBV6-6 NA CASSYSRGGTYEQYF TGTGCCAGCAGTTACTCGCGGGGCGGGACCTACGAGCAGTACTTC
NA TRBJ2-3 TRBV6-1 once CASSEGVGVTDTQYF TGTGCCAGCAGTGAAGGGGTCGGGGTCACAGATACGCAGTATTTT
TRBD2 TRBJ2-1 TRBV5-4 NA CASSAAGGSYNEQFF TGTGCCAGCAGCGCAGCGGGAGGGTCCTACAATGAGCAGTTCTTC
TRBD2 TRBJ2-5 TRBV25-1 NA CATGTSGRETQYF TGTGCCACGGGGACGAGCGGGAGAGAGACCCAGTACTTC
TRBD1 TRBJ1-3 TRBV6-5 few CASSPTGVTGNTIYF TGTGCCAGCAGTCCGACAGGGGTGACTGGAAACACCATATATTTT
TRBD2 TRBJ2-1 TRBV28 NA CASTPPGLAGYEQFF TGTGCCAGCACCCCCCCCGGACTAGCGGGATATGAGCAGTTCTTC
NA TRBJ2-7 TRBV5-1 NA CASSLEVRPTYEQYF TGCGCCAGCAGCTTGGAAGTCAGGCCTACCTACGAGCAGTACTTC
TRBD2 TRBJ2-7 TRBV19 NA CASSMGLAGYYEQYF TGTGCCAGTAGTATGGGACTAGCGGGTTACTACGAGCAGTACTTC
NA TRBJ2-7 TRBV7-2 few CASSLDVSFYEQYF TGTGCCAGCAGCTTAGATGTCTCCTTCTACGAGCAGTACTTC
TRBD1 TRBJ2-7 TRBV28 NA CASSFRQGAYEQYF TGTGCCAGCAGCTTTAGACAGGGGGCCTACGAGCAGTACTTC
NA TRBJ1-1 TRBV5-1 NA CASSRRGSREDTEAFF TGCGCCAGCAGCCGGAGGGGGTCAAGAGAGGACACTGAAGCTTTCTTT
TRBD1 TRBJ2-5 TRBV10-2 NA CASTKDRGQGTQYF TGCGCCAGCACCAAGGACAGGGGACAAGGGACCCAGTACTTC
NA TRBJ2-5 TRBV4-3 NA CASSPDRGETQYF TGCGCCAGCAGCCCGGACAGAGGGGAGACCCAGTACTTC
TRBD1 TRBJ2-2 TRBV4-3 NA CASSHNTGTGATELFF TGCGCCAGCAGCCATAATACCGGGACAGGGGCAACGGAGCTGTTTTTT
NA TRBJ2-5 TRBV10-3 NA CAISDSSETQYF TGTGCCATCAGTGACAGTTCCGAGACCCAGTACTTC
TRBD2 TRBJ2-2 TRBV5-4 NA CASSWGTSGRANTGELFF TGTGCCAGCAGCTGGGGGACTAGCGGGAGAGCTAACACCGGGGAGCTGTTTTTT
TRBD2 TRBJ2-7 TRBV30 once CAWSLGLAGSYEQYF TGTGCCTGGAGTCTGGGACTAGCGGGATCCTACGAGCAGTACTTC
NA TRBJ1-1 TRBV9 NA CASSQILGGDLMNTEAFF TGTGCCAGCAGCCAAATACTTGGGGGCGATCTGATGAACACTGAAGCTTTCTTT
NA TRBJ2-2 TRBV28 NA CASSFSLGAGELFF TGTGCCAGCAGTTTCTCTCTTGGGGCCGGGGAGCTGTTTTTT
NA TRBJ2-2 TRBV12-5 NA CASGLVPGWGNTGELFF TGTGCTAGTGGTTTGGTTCCGGGCTGGGGGAACACCGGGGAGCTGTTTTTT
NA TRBJ1-1 TRBV9 NA CASSVSKNTEAFF TGTGCCAGCAGCGTCTCAAAGAACACTGAAGCTTTCTTT
NA TRBJ2-5 TRBV7-9 NA CASSLAGSEETQYF TGTGCCAGCAGCTTAGCGGGGTCTGAAGAGACCCAGTACTTC
NA TRBJ2-3 TRBV4-3 NA CASSQDRAHTDTQYF TGCGCCAGCAGCCAAGATCGGGCCCACACAGATACGCAGTATTTT
NA TRBJ1-5 TRBV10-3 NA CAISEGSSNQPQHF TGTGCCATCAGTGAAGGGAGTAGCAATCAGCCCCAGCATTTT
TRBD1 TRBJ2-5 TRBV5-1 NA CASSLEGQGTTQYF TGCGCCAGCAGCTTGGAGGGACAGGGGACGACCCAGTACTTC
TRBD2 TRBJ2-1 TRBV11-2 NA CASSPSSGPGGEQFF TGTGCCAGCAGCCCCTCTAGCGGCCCCGGAGGTGAGCAGTTCTTC
NA TRBJ1-1 TRBV2 NA CASILNQGGTEAFF TGTGCCAGCATCCTCAACCAGGGAGGCACTGAAGCTTTCTTT
TRBD2 TRBJ2-2 TRBV16 many CASSLLASTGELFF TGTGCCAGCAGCCTACTAGCGAGCACCGGGGAGCTGTTTTTT
NA TRBJ2-2 TRBV6-6 NA CASSYASPNTGELFF TGTGCCAGCAGTTACGCGAGCCCGAACACCGGGGAGCTGTTTTTT
NA TRBJ1-4 TRBV28 once CASSPDTINAGKLFF TGTGCCAGCAGCCCGGACACTATAAACGCCGGAAAACTGTTTTTT
NA TRBJ2-2 TRBV4-3 once CASSQDPYTRTLNTGELFF TGCGCCAGCAGCCAAGATCCCTATACCAGGACACTAAACACCGGGGAGCTGTTTTTT
NA TRBJ1-5 TRBV27 few CASTEAISNQPQHF TGTGCCAGCACCGAGGCCATCAGCAATCAGCCCCAGCATTTT